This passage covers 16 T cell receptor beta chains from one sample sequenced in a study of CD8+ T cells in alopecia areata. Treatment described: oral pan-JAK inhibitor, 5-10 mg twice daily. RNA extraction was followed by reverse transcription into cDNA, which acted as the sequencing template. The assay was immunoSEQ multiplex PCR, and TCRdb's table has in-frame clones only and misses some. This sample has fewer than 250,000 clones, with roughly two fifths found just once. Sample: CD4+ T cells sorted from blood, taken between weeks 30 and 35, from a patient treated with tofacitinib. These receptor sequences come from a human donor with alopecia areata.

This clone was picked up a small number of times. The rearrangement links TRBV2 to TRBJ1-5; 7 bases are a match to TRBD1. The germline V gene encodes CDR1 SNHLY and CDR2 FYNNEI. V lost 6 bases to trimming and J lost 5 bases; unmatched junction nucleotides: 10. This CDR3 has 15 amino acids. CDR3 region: CASSEGQGGYQPQHF. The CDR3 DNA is TGTGCCAGCAGCGAGGGGCAGGGGGGTTATCAGCCCCAGCATTTT.

The CDR3 nucleotides are TGCGCCAGCAGCTTGACTAGCGGGACTGGGAATGAGCAGTTCTTC. Protein: CASSLTSGTGNEQFF. The chain employs TRBV5-1 and TRBJ2-1; 10 positions agree with TRBD2. This CDR3 spans 15 amino acids. Trimming cost V 1 base and J 7 bases; bases outside gene matches: 5. Germline CDR1 reads SGHRS; CDR2 reads YFSETQ.

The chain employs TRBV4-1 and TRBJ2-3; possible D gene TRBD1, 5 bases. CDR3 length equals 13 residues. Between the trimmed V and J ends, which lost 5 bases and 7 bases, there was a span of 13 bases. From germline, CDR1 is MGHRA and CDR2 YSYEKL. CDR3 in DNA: TGCGCCAGCAGCTTCCAACAGGAAAATACGCAGTATTTT. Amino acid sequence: CASSFQQENTQYF.

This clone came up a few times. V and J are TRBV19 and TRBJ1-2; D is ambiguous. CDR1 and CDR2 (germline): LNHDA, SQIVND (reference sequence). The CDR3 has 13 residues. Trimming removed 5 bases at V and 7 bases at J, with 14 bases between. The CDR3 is CASSAHGSGGYTF. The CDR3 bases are TGTGCCAGTAGTGCACATGGGTCCGGTGGCTACACCTTC. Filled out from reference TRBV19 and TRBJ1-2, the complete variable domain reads DGGITQSPKYLFRKEGQNVTLSCEQNLNHDAMYWYRQDPGQGLRLIYYSQIVNDFQKGDIAEGYSVSREKKESFPLTVTSAQKNPTAFYLCASSAHGSGGYTFGSGTRLTVV.

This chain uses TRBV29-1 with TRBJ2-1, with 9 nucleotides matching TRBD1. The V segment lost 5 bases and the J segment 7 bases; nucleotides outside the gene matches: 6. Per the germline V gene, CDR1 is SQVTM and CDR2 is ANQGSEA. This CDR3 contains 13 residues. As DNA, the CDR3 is TGCAGCGTTCGGGGGACAGGGTGGAATGAGCAGTTCTTC. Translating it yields CSVRGTGWNEQFF.

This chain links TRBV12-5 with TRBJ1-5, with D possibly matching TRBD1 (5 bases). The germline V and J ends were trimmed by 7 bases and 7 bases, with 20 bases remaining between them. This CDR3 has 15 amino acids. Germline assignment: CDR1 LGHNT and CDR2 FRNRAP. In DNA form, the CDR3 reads TGTGCTAGTGCCCCAGGGTCCTCAGGTGGGCAGCCCCAGCATTTT. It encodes CASAPGSSGGQPQHF.

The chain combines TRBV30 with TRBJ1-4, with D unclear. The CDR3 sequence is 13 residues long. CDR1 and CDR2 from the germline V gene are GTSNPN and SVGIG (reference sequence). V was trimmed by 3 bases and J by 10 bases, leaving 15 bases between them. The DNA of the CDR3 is TGTGCCTGGAGCTTGGGCCTAGAGGGAAAACTGTTTTTT. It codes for CAWSLGLEGKLFF.

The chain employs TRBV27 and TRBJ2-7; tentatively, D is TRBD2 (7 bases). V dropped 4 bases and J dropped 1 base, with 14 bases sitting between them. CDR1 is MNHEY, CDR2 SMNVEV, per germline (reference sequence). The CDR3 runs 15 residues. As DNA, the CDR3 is TGTGCCAGCAGTTACCGGGGAGGGGGGTCCTACGAGCAGTACTTC. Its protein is CASSYRGGGSYEQYF.

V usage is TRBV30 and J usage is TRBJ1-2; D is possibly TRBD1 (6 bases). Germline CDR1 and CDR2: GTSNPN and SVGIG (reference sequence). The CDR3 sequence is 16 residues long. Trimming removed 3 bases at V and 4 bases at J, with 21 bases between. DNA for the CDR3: TGTGCCTGGAGAGACTATTGGGGGGCGGATAGCTATGGCTACACCTTC. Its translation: CAWRDYWGADSYGYTF.

The CDR3 spells CSVSTGTVNTEAFF. The CDR3 DNA follows: TGCAGCGTTTCCACAGGGACGGTGAACACTGAAGCTTTCTTT. This chain joins TRBV29-1 and TRBJ1-1; possible D gene TRBD1, 6 bases. V was shortened by 5 bases and J by 0 bases, with 13 bases between the two germline ends. The CDR3 consists of 14 residues. In germline, CDR1 is SQVTM, CDR2 ANQGSEA. The variable domain in full, with the rest retrieved from reference TRBV29-1 and TRBJ1-1, is SAVISQKPSRDICQRGTSLTIQCQVDSQVTMMFWYRQQPGQSLTLIATANQGSEATYESGFVIDKFPISRPNLTFSTLTVSNMSPEDSSIYLCSVSTGTVNTEAFFGQGTRLTVV.

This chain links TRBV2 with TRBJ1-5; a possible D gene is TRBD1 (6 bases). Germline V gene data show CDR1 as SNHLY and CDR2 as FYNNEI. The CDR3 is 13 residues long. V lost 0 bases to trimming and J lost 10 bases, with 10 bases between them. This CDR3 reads CASSEARGGPQHF. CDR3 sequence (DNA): TGTGCCAGCAGTGAAGCGAGAGGGGGACCCCAGCATTTT. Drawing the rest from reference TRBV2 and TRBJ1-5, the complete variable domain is EPEVTQTPSHQVTQMGQEVILRCVPISNHLYFYWYRQILGQKVEFLVSFYNNEISEKSEIFDDQFSVERPDGSNFTLKIRSTKLEDSAMYFCASSEARGGPQHFGDGTRLSIL.

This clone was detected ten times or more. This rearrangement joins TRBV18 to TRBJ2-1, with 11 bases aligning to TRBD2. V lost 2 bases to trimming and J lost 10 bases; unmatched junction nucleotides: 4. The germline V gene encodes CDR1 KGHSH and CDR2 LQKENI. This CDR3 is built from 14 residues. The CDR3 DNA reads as TGTGCCAGCTCACCAACTAGCGGGAGTGGAGAGCAGTTCTTC. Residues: CASSPTSGSGEQFF.

CDR3 in amino acids: CASSQGQEYNEQFF. CDR3 nucleotide sequence: TGCGCCAGCAGCCAGGGACAGGAATACAATGAGCAGTTCTTC. The J gene is TRBJ2-1, the V gene TRBV5-1; 8 nucleotides line up with TRBD1. The V and J ends lost 4 bases and 4 bases, in that order; junction bases with no gene match: 4. The CDR3 consists of 14 residues. Germline V CDR1 and CDR2: SGHRS, YFSETQ.

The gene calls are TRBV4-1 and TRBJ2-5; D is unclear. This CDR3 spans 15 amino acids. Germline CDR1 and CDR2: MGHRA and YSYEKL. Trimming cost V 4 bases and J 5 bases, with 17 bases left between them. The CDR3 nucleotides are TGCGCCAGCAGCCGTCCCAGCGCTACGGAGGAGACCCAGTACTTC. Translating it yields CASSRPSATEETQYF.

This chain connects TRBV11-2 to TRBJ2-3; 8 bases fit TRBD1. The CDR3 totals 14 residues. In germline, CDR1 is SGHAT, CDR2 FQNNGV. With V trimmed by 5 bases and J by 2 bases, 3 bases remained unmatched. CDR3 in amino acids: CASSPGQATDTQYF. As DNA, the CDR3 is TGTGCCAGCAGCCCGGGACAGGCCACAGATACGCAGTATTTT.

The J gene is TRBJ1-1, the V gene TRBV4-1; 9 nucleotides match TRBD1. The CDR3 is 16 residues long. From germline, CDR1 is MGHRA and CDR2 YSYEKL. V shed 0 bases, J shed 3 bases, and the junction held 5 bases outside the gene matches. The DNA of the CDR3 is TGCGCCAGCAGCCAAGATTGGGACAGGGTGGACACTGAAGCTTTCTTT. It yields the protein CASSQDWDRVDTEAFF.